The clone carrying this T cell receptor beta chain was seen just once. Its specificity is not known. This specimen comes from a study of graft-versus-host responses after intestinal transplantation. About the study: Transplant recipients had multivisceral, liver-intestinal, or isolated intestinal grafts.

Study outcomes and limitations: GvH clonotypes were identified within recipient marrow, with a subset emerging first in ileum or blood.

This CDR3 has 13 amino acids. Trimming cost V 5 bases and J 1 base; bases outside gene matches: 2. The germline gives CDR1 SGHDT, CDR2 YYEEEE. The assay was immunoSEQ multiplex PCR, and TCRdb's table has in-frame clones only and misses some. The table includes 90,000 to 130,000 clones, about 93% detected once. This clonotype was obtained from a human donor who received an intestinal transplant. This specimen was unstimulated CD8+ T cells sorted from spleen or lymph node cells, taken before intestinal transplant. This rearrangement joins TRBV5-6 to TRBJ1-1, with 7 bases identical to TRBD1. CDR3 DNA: TGTGCCAGCAGGGGGACAGAGAACACTGAAGCTTTCTTT. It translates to CASRGTENTEAFF.